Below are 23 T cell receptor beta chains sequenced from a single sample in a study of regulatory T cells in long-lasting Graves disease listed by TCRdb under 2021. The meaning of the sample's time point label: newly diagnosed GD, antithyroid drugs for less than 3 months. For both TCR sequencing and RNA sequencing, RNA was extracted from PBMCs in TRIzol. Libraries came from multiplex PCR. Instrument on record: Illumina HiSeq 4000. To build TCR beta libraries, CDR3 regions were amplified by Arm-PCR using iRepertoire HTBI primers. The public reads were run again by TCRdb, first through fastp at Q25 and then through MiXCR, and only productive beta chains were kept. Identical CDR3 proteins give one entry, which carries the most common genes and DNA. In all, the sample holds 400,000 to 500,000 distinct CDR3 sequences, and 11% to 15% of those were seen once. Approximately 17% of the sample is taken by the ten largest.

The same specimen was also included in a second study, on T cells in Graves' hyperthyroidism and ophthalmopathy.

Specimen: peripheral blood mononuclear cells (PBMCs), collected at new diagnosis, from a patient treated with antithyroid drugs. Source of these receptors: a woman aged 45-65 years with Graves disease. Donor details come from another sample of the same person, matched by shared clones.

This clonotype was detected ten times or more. CDR3 sequence: CASKLAGAQYNEQFF. CDR3 bases: TGTGCCAGCAAGCTAGCGGGAGCCCAGTACAATGAGCAGTTCTTC. The V gene is TRBV28, the J gene TRBJ2-1; 10 bases are shared with TRBD2. The CDR3 length is 15 residues. V gave up 7 bases and J gave up 4 bases; unmatched junction bases: 7. CDR1 is MDHEN and CDR2 is SYDVKM in the germline V gene.

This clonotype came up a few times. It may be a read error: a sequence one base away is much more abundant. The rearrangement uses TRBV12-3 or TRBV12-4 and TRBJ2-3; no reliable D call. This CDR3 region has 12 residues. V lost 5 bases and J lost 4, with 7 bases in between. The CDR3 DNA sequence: TGTGCCAGCAGTGGGGTTTCAGATACGCAGTATTTT. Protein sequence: CASSGVSDTQYF.

The CDR3 is CSANLMTASYEQYF. The CDR3 nucleotides are TGCAGTGCTAACCTCATGACGGCCTCCTACGAGCAGTACTTC. The gene calls are TRBV20-1 and TRBJ2-7; unclear D gene. This CDR3 is built from 14 residues. CDR1 and CDR2 (germline): DFQATT, SNEGSKA (reference sequence). V lost 4 bases to trimming and J lost 0 bases, with 13 bases between them.

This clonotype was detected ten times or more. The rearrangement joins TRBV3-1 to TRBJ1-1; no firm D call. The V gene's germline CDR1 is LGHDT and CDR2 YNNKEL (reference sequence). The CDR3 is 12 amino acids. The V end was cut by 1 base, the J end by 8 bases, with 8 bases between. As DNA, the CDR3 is TGTGCCAGCAGCCAAGTTAGAACAGAAGCTTTCTTT. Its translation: CASSQVRTEAFF. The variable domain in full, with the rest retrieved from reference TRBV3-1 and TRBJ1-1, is DTAVSQTPKYLVTQMGNDKSIKCEQNLGHDTMYWYKQDSKKFLKIMFSYNNKELIINETVPNRFSPKSPDKAHLNLHINSLELGDSAVYFCASSQVRTEAFFGQGTRLTVV.

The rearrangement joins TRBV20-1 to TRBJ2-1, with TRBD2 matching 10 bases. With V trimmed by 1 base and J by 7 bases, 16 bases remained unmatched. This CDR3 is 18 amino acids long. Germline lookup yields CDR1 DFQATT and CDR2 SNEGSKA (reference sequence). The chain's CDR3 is CSARVPLNPSGRANEQFF. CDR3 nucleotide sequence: TGCAGTGCTAGAGTGCCCCTAAACCCTAGCGGGAGAGCGAATGAGCAGTTCTTC.

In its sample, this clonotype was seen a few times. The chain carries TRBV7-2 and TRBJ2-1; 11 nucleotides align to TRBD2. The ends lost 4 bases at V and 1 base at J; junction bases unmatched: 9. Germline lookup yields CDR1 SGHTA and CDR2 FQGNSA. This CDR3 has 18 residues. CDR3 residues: CASSSGWLAGGSYNEQFF. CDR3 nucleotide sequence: TGTGCCAGCAGCTCAGGGTGGCTAGCGGGAGGATCCTACAATGAGCAGTTCTTC.

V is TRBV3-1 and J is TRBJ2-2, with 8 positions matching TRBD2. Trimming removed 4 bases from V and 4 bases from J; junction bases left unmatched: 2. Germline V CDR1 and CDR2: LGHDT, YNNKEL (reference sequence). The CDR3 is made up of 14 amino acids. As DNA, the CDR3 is TGTGCCAGCAGCCTCGGACTAGCCACCGGGGAGCTGTTTTTT. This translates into CASSLGLATGELFF.

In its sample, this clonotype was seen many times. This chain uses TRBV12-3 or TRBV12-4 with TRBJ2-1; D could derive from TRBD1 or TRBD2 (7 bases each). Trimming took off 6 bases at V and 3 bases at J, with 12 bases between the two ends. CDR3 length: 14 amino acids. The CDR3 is CASRTGDYYNEQFF. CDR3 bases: TGTGCCAGCAGAACAGGGGACTACTACAATGAGCAGTTCTTC.

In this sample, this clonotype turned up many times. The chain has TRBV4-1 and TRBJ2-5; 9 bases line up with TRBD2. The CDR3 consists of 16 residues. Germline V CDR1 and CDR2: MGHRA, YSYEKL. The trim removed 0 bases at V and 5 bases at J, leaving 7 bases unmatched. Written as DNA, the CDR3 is TGCGCCAGCAGCCAAGAGCTGGCGGGAGGGTGGGAGACCCAGTACTTC. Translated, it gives CASSQELAGGWETQYF.

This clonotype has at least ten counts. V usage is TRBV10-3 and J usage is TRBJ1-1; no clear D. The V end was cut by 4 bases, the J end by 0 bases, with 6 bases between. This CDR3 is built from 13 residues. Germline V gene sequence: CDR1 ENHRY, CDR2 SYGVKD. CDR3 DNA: TGTGCCATCAGTGGGGAGGTGAACACTGAAGCTTTCTTT. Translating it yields CAISGEVNTEAFF.

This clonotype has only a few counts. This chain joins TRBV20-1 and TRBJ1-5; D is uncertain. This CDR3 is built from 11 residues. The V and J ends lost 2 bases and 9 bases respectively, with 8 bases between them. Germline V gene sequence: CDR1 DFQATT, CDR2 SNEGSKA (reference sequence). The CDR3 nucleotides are TGCAGTGCTAGAATCGGGATGCCCCAGCATTTT. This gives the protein CSARIGMPQHF.

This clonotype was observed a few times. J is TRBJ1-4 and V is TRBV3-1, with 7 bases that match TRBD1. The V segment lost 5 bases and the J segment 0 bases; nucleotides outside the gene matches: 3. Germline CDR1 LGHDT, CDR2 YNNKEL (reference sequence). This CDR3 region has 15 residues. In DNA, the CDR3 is TGTGCCAGCAGCAACAGGGGCCCAACTAATGAAAAACTGTTTTTT. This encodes CASSNRGPTNEKLFF.

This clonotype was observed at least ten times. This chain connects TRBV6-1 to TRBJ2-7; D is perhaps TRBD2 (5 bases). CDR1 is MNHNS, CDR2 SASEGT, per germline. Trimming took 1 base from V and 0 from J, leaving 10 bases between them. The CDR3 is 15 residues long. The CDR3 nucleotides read TGTGCCAGCAGTGAAGGGGCGGGCAGCTCCTACGAGCAGTACTTC. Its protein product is CASSEGAGSSYEQYF.

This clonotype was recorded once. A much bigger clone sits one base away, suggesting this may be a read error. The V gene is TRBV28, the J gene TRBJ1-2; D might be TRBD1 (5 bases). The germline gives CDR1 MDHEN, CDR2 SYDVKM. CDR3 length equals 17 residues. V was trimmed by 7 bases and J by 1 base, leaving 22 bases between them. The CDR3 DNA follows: TGTGCCAGCACCGGGGGGGAACAGGAGCCTATTAACTATGGCTACACCTTC. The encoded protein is CASTGGEQEPINYGYTF.

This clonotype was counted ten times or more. The DNA of the CDR3 is TGTGCCACCAGCAGGGGGAATCAGCCCCAGCATTTT. Amino acid sequence: CATSRGNQPQHF. The gene calls are TRBV15 and TRBJ1-5; D uncertain. CDR1 and CDR2 from the germline V gene are LNHNV and YYDKDF (reference sequence). The CDR3 runs to 12 residues. Trimming removed 3 bases from V and 4 bases from J, with 4 bases in between.

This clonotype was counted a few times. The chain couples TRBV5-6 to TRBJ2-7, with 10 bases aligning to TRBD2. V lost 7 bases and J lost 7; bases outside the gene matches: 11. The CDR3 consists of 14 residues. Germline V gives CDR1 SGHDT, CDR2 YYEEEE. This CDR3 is CASRTSGTLKEQYF. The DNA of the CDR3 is TGTGCCAGCCGGACTAGCGGCACCCTGAAAGAGCAGTACTTC.

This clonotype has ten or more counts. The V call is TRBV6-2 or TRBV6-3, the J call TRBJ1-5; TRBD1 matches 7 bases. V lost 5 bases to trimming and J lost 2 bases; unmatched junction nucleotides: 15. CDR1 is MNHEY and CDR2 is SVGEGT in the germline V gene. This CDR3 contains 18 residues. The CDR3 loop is CASSLESQGLWGNQPQHF. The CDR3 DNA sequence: TGTGCCAGCAGTCTCGAATCACAGGGGCTTTGGGGCAATCAGCCCCAGCATTTT.

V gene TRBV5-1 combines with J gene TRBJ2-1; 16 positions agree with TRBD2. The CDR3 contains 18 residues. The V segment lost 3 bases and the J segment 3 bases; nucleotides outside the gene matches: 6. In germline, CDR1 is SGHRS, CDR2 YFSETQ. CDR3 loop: CASSSGLAGGSFYNEQFF. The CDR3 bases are TGCGCCAGCAGCTCGGGACTAGCGGGAGGGTCCTTCTACAATGAGCAGTTCTTC.

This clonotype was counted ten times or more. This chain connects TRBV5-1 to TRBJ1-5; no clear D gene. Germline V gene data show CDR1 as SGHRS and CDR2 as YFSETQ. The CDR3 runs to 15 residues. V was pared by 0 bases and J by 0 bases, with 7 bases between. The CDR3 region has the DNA TGCGCCAGCAGCTTGGTTCCGGGTAGCAATCAGCCCCAGCATTTT. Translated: CASSLVPGSNQPQHF.

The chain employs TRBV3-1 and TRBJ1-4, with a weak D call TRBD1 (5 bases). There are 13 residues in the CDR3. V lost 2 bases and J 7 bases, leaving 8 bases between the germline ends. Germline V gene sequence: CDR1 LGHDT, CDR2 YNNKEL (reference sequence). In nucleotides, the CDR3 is TGTGCCAGCAGCCAACAGGGTAGTGAAAAACTGTTTTTT. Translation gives CASSQQGSEKLFF.

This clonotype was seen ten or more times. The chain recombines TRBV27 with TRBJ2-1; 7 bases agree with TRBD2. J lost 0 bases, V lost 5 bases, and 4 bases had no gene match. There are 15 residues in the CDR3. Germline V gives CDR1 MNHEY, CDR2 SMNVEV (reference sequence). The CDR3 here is CASSLRGDSYNEQFF. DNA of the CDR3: TGTGCCAGCAGTCTACGGGGGGACTCCTACAATGAGCAGTTCTTC.

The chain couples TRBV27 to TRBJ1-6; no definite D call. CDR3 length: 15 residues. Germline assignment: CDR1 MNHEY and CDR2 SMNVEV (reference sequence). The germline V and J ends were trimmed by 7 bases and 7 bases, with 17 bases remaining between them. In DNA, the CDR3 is TGTGCCAGCACCTATGACCTACTCGGGAATTCACCCCTCCACTTT. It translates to CASTYDLLGNSPLHF.

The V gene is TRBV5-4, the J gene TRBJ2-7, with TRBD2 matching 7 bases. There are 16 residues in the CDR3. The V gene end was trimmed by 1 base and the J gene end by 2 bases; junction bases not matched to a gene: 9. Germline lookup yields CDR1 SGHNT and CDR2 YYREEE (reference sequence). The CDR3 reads CASSLSFGGGAYEQYF. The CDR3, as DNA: TGTGCCAGCAGCTTGTCATTTGGGGGGGGAGCCTACGAGCAGTACTTC. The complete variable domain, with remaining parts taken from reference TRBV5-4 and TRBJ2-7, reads ETGVTQSPTHLIKTRGQQVTLRCSSQSGHNTVSWYQQALGQGPQFIFQYYREEENGRGNFPPRFSGLQFPNYSSELNVNALELDDSALYLCASSLSFGGGAYEQYFGPGTRLTVT.